Each of the 22 T cell receptor beta chains below was sequenced from the same sample in a study of blood T cell repertoires in COVID-19. Method: immunoSEQ multiplex PCR; TCRdb's copy keeps in-frame clones and lacks some. Counted here are some 130,000 clones, around 89% occurring once; the ten biggest clones make up 10%. The sample comprised peripheral blood. These receptors were obtained from a man in his forties or fifties with acute or convalescent COVID-19.

The chain recombines TRBV11-3 with TRBJ2-5; tentatively, D is TRBD1 (5 bases). The CDR3 consists of 16 residues. Germline lookup yields CDR1 SGHNT and CDR2 YENEEA. V was cut by 1 base and J by 3 bases, with 15 bases left in between. CDR3 region: CASSLGDRGSKETQYF. CDR3 sequence (DNA): TGTGCCAGCAGCTTAGGAGACAGAGGCTCTAAAGAGACCCAGTACTTC.

The chain joins TRBV7-3 to TRBJ1-1, with D tentatively TRBD1 (5 bases). With 5 bases removed from V and 4 bases from J, the gap between germline ends came to 14 bases. The germline CDR1 and CDR2 sequences are SGHTA and FQGTGA. This CDR3 is built from 14 residues. The CDR3 DNA reads as TGTGCCAGCAGCCCCGGAGGGACGACCACTGAAGCTTTCTTT. This codes for CASSPGGTTTEAFF. Combining the CDR3 with reference TRBV7-3 and TRBJ1-1 gives the whole variable domain GAGVSQTPSNKVTEKGKYVELRCDPISGHTALYWYRQSLGQGPEFLIYFQGTGAADDSGLPNDRFFAVRPEGSVSTLKIQRTERGDSAVYLCASSPGGTTTEAFFGQGTRLTVV.

The rearrangement links TRBV19 to TRBJ1-2, with D maybe TRBD1 (5 bases). The germline V gene encodes CDR1 LNHDA and CDR2 SQIVND (reference sequence). V was shortened by 4 bases and J by 4 bases, with 10 bases between the two germline ends. The CDR3 totals 13 residues. The CDR3 DNA reads as TGTGCCAGTAGTACACAGGTCCCCTATGGCTACACCTTC. It specifies CASSTQVPYGYTF.

This rearrangement joins TRBV29-1 to TRBJ1-5, with a tentative D call TRBD1 (6 bases). The CDR3 spans 13 residues. V gave up 6 bases and J gave up 1 base, with 10 bases separating them. Germline loops: CDR1 SQVTM, CDR2 ANQGSEA. The CDR3 sequence is CSVHTGSNQPQHF. In nucleotides, the CDR3 is TGCAGCGTCCACACAGGGAGCAATCAGCCCCAGCATTTT.

In this sample, this clone turned up once. This chain links TRBV7-2 with TRBJ2-3, with D uncertain. Germline V gene lookup returns CDR1 SGHTA and CDR2 FQGNSA. The germline V and J ends were trimmed by 2 bases and 1 base, with 7 bases remaining between them. The CDR3 spans 14 residues. The CDR3 region is CASSLSAGTDTQYF. CDR3 DNA: TGTGCCAGCAGCTTAAGCGCCGGCACAGATACGCAGTATTTT.

The chain combines TRBV7-2 with TRBJ2-5; D may be TRBD2 (5 bases). V shed 6 bases and J shed 2 bases, with 13 bases lying between them. The CDR3 totals 14 residues. Germline assignment: CDR1 SGHTA and CDR2 FQGNSA. CDR3: CASSSTRVQETQYF. The CDR3 nucleotides are TGTGCCAGCAGTTCGACGCGGGTACAAGAGACCCAGTACTTC.

This clone was seen a single time. The CDR3 loop reads CASSQPDTGVNTEAFF. The CDR3 nucleotides are TGTGCCAGCAGCCAACCCGATACAGGAGTGAACACTGAAGCTTTCTTT. The rearrangement links TRBV3-1 (or the pseudogene TRBV3-2) to TRBJ1-1, with D maybe TRBD1 (5 bases). V shed 2 bases and J shed 0 bases, with 13 bases lying between them. CDR3 size: 16 residues. The germline gives CDR1 LGHDT, CDR2 YNNKEL (reference sequence).

The chain joins TRBV28 to TRBJ1-2; D possibly corresponds to TRBD1 (5 bases). The V and J ends lost 2 bases and 1 base respectively, with 11 bases between them. Germline values: CDR1 MDHEN, CDR2 SYDVKM. The CDR3 consists of 15 residues. DNA for the CDR3: TGTGCCAGCAGTTTACCGGGGGTGCATAACTATGGCTACACCTTC. This encodes CASSLPGVHNYGYTF.

This rearrangement joins TRBV28 to TRBJ2-3, with D unclear. Trimming shortened V by 1 base and J by 4 bases, and 12 bases separated the two germline ends. This CDR3 is 15 amino acids long. Germline V gene sequence: CDR1 MDHEN, CDR2 SYDVKM. The DNA for the CDR3 is TGTGCCAGCAGTTTATTAAGTAGCATGGCAGATACGCAGTATTTT. Protein product: CASSLLSSMADTQYF.

The V call is TRBV28, the J call TRBJ1-1; 7 bases agree with TRBD1. Germline assignment: CDR1 MDHEN and CDR2 SYDVKM. The CDR3 totals 14 residues. Trimming removed 6 bases from V and 3 bases from J; junction bases left unmatched: 7. CDR3 coding DNA: TGTGCCAGCAGCCCCGGACAGGCATACACTGAAGCTTTCTTT. Protein: CASSPGQAYTEAFF.

The genes are TRBV11-1 and TRBJ2-1; no firm D call. Trimming removed 5 bases from V and 2 bases from J, with 13 bases in between. From germline, CDR1 is SGHAT and CDR2 FQDESV (reference sequence). The CDR3 totals 15 residues. The DNA of the CDR3 is TGTGCCAGCAGCCGTCATACGGGTCCCTACAATGAGCAGTTCTTC. Protein: CASSRHTGPYNEQFF.

The rearrangement joins TRBV6-1 to TRBJ2-7; D may be TRBD1 (6 bases). The CDR3 has 17 amino acids. V was clipped by 0 bases and J by 4 bases, with 19 bases between them. Looked up from germline, CDR1 is MNHNS and CDR2 is SASEGT. The CDR3 sequence is CASSEAPLYWGPYEQYF. DNA for the CDR3: TGTGCCAGCAGTGAAGCTCCTCTTTATTGGGGGCCTTACGAGCAGTACTTC.

The V and J genes are TRBV5-5 and TRBJ2-3; tentative D call: TRBD1 (5 bases). The CDR3 sequence is 14 residues long. Deletions cut 0 bases from V and 4 bases from J, with 9 bases between. Germline CDR1 reads SGHKS; CDR2 reads YYEKEE (reference sequence). The CDR3 sequence is CASSLEGQADTQYF. CDR3 nucleotide sequence: TGTGCCAGCAGCTTGGAGGGGCAGGCAGATACGCAGTATTTT.

V is TRBV6-5 and J is TRBJ1-1; no reliable D call. The CDR3 consists of 13 residues. Germline V lookup: CDR1 MNHEY, CDR2 SVGAGI. Deletions cut 5 bases from V and 0 bases from J, with 7 bases between. CDR3 region: CASSIGLNTEAFF. The CDR3 bases are TGTGCCAGCAGTATCGGGTTGAACACTGAAGCTTTCTTT.

This rearrangement joins TRBV12-3 or TRBV12-4 to TRBJ1-5; no reliable D call. Trimming removed 4 bases at V and 4 bases at J, with 5 bases between. The CDR3 contains 12 residues. The CDR3 reads CASSSNNQPQHF. Here the CDR3 DNA reads TGTGCCAGCAGTTCAAATAATCAGCCCCAGCATTTT.

V gene TRBV3-1 (or the pseudogene TRBV3-2) combines with J gene TRBJ1-1, with 7 nucleotides matching TRBD1. CDR1 and CDR2 from the germline V gene are LGHDT and YNNKEL (reference sequence). The CDR3 has 14 amino acids. V shed 4 bases and J 6 bases; nucleotides not matched to a gene: 8. The CDR3, as DNA: TGTGCCAGCAGCCCATTTTGGGACAGCCCTGAAGCTTTCTTT. This encodes CASSPFWDSPEAFF.

The chain employs TRBV28 and TRBJ1-5; 7 nucleotides match TRBD1. The CDR3 loop spans 15 amino acids. V shed 3 bases, J shed 0 bases, and the junction held 2 bases outside the gene matches. Germline CDR1 reads MDHEN; CDR2 reads SYDVKM. The CDR3 DNA reads as TGTGCCAGCAGTTTGACAGGGCCTAGCAATCAGCCCCAGCATTTT. This codes for CASSLTGPSNQPQHF.

This clone occurred once. The rearrangement links TRBV3-1 (or the pseudogene TRBV3-2) to TRBJ2-7; 14 bases line up with TRBD2. Germline-derived CDR1 and CDR2 are LGHDT and YNNKEL (reference sequence). V dropped 3 bases and J dropped 4; count of bases not matched to a gene: 2. This CDR3 has 15 residues. The CDR3 reads CASSQGLAGAYEQYF. CDR3 sequence (DNA): TGTGCCAGCAGCCAGGGACTAGCGGGAGCTTACGAGCAGTACTTC.

The chain recombines TRBV9 with TRBJ2-1; a weak D match, TRBD2 (5 bases). With 4 bases removed from V and 5 bases from J, the gap between germline ends came to 19 bases. Germline CDR1 and CDR2: SGDLS and YYNGEE. The CDR3 spans 16 residues. CDR3 residues: CASSSRGWYSDNEQFF. The CDR3 bases are TGTGCCAGCAGCTCACGAGGGTGGTATAGCGACAATGAGCAGTTCTTC.

The rearrangement uses TRBV6-5 and TRBJ2-7; TRBD2 agrees at 7 bases. Unmatched junction bases numbered 9, after V lost 7 bases and J lost 0 bases. Per germline, CDR1 MNHEY and CDR2 SVGAGI. The CDR3 has 15 residues. CDR3 loop: CASTPSGTSSYEQYF. The CDR3 DNA reads TGTGCCAGCACCCCGAGCGGGACTTCCTCCTACGAGCAGTACTTC.

The chain is built from TRBV27 and TRBJ1-2, with 8 bases identical to TRBD1. This CDR3 has 15 residues. V lost 6 bases and J lost 8; bases outside the gene matches: 14. Germline V gives CDR1 MNHEY, CDR2 SMNVEV (reference sequence). The DNA for the CDR3 is TGTGCCAGCAGAAGTAACTGGGGGGACAGGCTGGGCTACACCTTC. Translated, it gives CASRSNWGDRLGYTF.

The chain employs TRBV9 and TRBJ2-1, with TRBD2 matching 9 bases. CDR3 length: 16 residues. CDR1 is SGDLS, CDR2 YYNGEE, per germline. V gave up 3 bases and J gave up 7 bases; unmatched junction bases: 11. CDR3 bases: TGTGCCAGCAGCGGCGGAGCGGGAGGCGCAGCGAATGAGCAGTTCTTC. Its protein product is CASSGGAGGAANEQFF.